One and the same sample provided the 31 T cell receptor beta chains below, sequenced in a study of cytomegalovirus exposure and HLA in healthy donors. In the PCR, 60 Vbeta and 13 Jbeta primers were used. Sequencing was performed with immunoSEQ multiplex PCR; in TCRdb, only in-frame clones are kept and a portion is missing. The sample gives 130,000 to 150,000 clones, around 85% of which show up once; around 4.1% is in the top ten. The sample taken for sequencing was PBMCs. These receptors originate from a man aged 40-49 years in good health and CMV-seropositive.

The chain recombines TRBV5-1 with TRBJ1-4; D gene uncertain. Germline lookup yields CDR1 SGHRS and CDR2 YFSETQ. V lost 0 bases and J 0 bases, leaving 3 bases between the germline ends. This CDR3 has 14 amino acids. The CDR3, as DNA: TGCGCCAGCAGCTTGGCCTCAACTAATGAAAAACTGTTTTTT. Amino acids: CASSLASTNEKLFF.

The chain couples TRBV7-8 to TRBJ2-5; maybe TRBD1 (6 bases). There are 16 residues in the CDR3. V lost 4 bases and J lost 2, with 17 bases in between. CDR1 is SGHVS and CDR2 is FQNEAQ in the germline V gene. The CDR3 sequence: CASSSPSVRGQETQYF. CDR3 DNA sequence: TGTGCCAGCAGCTCCCCTAGTGTTAGGGGGCAAGAGACCCAGTACTTC.

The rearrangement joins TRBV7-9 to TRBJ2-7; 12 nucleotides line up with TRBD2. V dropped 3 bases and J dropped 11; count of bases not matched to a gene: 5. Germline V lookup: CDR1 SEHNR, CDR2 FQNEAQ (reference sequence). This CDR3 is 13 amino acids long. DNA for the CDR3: TGTGCCAGCAGCTTCCGGACTAGCGGGGTGGAGTACTTC. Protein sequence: CASSFRTSGVEYF.

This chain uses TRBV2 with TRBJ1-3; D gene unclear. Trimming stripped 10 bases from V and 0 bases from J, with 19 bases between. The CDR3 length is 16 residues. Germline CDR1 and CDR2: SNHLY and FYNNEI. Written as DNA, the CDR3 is TGTGCCAACCAACTCGGACGGAGGAGCTCTGGAAACACCATATATTTT. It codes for CANQLGRRSSGNTIYF.

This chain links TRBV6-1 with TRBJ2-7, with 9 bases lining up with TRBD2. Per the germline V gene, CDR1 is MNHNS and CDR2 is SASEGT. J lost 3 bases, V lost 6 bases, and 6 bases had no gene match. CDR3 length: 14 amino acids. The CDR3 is CASRLQREVYEQYF. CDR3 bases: TGTGCCAGCAGACTCCAGCGGGAGGTCTACGAGCAGTACTTC.

CDR3 DNA: TGTGCCAGCAGTTACCCGACAGGGGGCGCCGACTATGGCTACACCTTC. Its translation is CASSYPTGGADYGYTF. This rearrangement joins TRBV6-5 to TRBJ1-2; TRBD1 matches 10 bases. J lost 3 bases, V lost 2 bases, and 6 bases had no gene match. Germline CDR1 and CDR2: MNHEY and SVGAGI. The length of the CDR3 is 16 residues.

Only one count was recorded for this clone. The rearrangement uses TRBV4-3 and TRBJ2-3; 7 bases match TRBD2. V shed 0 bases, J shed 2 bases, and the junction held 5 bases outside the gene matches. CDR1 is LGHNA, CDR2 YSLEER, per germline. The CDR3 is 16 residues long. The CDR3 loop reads CASSQEQRGPTDTQYF. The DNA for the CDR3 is TGCGCCAGCAGCCAAGAACAGCGGGGACCCACAGATACGCAGTATTTT.

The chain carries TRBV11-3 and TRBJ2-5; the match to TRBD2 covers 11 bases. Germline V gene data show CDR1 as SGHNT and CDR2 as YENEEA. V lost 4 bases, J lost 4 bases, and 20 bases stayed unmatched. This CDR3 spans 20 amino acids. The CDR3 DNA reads TGTGCCAGCAGCTCAACTCCCCTGCTAGCGGGGGGCCCCCCGGGAGAGACCCAGTACTTC. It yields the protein CASSSTPLLAGGPPGETQYF.

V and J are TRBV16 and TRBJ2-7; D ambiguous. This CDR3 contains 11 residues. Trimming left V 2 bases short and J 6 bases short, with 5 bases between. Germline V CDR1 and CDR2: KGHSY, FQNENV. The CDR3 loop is CASSQVVEQYF. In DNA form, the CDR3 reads TGTGCCAGCAGCCAAGTAGTCGAGCAGTACTTC.

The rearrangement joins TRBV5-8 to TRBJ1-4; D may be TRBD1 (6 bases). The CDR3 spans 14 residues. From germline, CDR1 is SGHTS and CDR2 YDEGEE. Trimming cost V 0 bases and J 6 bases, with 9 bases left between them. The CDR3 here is CASSLGGLDEKLFF. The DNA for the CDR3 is TGTGCCAGCAGCTTGGGGGGGCTTGATGAAAAACTGTTTTTT.

In DNA form, the CDR3 reads TGTGCCATCAGTGAGTATTACGAACATGGAGGGCGGAGCACAGATACGCAGTATTTT. Translation: CAISEYYEHGGRSTDTQYF. This chain uses TRBV10-3 with TRBJ2-3; tentative D call: TRBD2 (6 bases). The CDR3 covers 19 residues. Germline V gene sequence: CDR1 ENHRY, CDR2 SYGVKD. The V end lost 1 base, the J end lost 0 bases, and 20 bases lay between the germline ends.

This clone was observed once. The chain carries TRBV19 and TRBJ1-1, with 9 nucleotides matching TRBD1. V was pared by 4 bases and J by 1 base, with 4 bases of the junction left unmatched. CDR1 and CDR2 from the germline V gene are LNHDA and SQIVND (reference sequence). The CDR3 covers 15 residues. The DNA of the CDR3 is TGTGCCAGTAGTACCCCGGGACAGGGGAACACTGAAGCTTTCTTT. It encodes CASSTPGQGNTEAFF. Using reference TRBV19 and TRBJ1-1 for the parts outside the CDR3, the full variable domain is DGGITQSPKYLFRKEGQNVTLSCEQNLNHDAMYWYRQDPGQGLRLIYYSQIVNDFQKGDIAEGYSVSREKKESFPLTVTSAQKNPTAFYLCASSTPGQGNTEAFFGQGTRLTVV.

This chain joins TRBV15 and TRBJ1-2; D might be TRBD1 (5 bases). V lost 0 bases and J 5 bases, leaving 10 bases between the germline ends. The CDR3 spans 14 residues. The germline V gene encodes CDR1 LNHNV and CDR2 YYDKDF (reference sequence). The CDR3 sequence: CATSRDAGPYGYTF. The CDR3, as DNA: TGTGCCACCAGCAGAGACGCGGGACCTTATGGCTACACCTTC. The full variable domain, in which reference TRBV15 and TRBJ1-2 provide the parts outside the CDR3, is DAMVIQNPRYQVTQFGKPVTLSCSQTLNHNVMYWYQQKSSQAPKLLFHYYDKDFNNEADTPDNFQSRRPNTSFCFLDIRSPGLGDTAMYLCATSRDAGPYGYTFGSGTRLTVV.

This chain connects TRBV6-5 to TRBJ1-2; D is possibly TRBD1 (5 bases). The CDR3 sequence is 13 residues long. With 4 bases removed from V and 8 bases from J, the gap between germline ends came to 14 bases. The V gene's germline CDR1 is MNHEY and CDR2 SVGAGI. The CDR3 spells CASSSQDSGGYTF. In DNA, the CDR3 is TGTGCCAGCAGTTCTCAAGACAGCGGGGGCTACACCTTC.

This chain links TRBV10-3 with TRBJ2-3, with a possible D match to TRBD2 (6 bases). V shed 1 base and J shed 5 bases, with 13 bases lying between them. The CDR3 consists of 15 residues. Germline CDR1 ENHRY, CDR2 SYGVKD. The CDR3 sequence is CAISELTAGRDTQYF. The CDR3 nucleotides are TGTGCCATCAGTGAGTTAACTGCGGGGAGAGATACGCAGTATTTT.

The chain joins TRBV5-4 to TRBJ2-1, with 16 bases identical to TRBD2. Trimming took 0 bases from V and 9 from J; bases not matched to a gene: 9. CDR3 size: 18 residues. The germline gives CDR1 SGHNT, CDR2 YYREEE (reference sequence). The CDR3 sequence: CASSLAGTSGRASGEQFF. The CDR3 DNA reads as TGTGCCAGCAGCTTGGCCGGGACTAGCGGGAGGGCTTCCGGTGAGCAGTTCTTC.

The CDR3 reads CASSQELNYGYTF. CDR3 coding DNA: TGCGCCAGCAGCCAAGAACTGAACTATGGCTACACCTTC. The chain joins TRBV4-1 to TRBJ1-2; no clear D gene. Per the germline V gene, CDR1 is MGHRA and CDR2 is YSYEKL. The V and J ends lost 0 bases and 2 bases respectively, with 4 bases between them. The CDR3 length is 13 residues.

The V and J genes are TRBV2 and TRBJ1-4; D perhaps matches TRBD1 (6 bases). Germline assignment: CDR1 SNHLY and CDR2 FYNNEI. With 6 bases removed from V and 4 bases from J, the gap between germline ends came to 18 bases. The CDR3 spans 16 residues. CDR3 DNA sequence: TGTGCCAGCAGCTCGGCGGGGGGGCTGATTAATGAAAAACTGTTTTTT. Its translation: CASSSAGGLINEKLFF.

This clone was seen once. DNA of the CDR3: TGTGCCAGCAGCTTCGGACCGGGACATAGCAATCAGCCCCAGCATTTT. This sequence encodes CASSFGPGHSNQPQHF. This sequence joins TRBV7-8 and TRBJ1-5; TRBD1 might be the D (6 bases). This CDR3 spans 16 amino acids. Germline loops: CDR1 SGHVS, CDR2 FQNEAQ. The germline V and J ends were trimmed by 3 bases and 0 bases, with 12 bases remaining between them. Looking up the rest from reference TRBV7-8 and TRBJ1-5 gives the full variable domain: GAGVSQSPRYKVAKRGQDVALRCDPISGHVSLFWYQQALGQGPEFLTYFQNEAQLDKSGLPSDRFFAERPEGSVSTLKIQRTQQEDSAVYLCASSFGPGHSNQPQHFGDGTRLSIL.

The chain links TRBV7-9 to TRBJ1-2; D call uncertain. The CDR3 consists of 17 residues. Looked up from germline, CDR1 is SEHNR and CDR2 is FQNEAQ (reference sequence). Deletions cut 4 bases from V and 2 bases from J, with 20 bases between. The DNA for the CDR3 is TGTGCCAGCAGCTCCACGAGTGAGGGTTGGGAGAACTATGGCTACACCTTC. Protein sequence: CASSSTSEGWENYGYTF.

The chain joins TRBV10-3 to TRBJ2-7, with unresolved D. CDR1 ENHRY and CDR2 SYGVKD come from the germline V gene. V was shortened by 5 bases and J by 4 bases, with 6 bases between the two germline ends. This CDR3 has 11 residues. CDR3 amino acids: CAISHKYEQYF. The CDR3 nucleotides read TGTGCCATCAGTCACAAGTACGAGCAGTACTTC.

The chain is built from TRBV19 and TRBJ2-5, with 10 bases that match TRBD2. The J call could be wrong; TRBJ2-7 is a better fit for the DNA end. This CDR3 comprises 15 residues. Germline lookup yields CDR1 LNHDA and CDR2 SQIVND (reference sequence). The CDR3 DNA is TGTGCCAGTAAAGCCGGACTAGCGGCCTCCTACGAGCAGTACTTC. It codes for CASKAGLAASYEQYF.

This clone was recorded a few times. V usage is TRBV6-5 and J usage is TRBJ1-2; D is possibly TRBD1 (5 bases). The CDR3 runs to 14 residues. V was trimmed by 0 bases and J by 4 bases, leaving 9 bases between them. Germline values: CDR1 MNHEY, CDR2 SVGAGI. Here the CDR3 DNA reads TGTGCCAGCAGTTACTCCTGGGGCGGCTATGGCTACACCTTC. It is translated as CASSYSWGGYGYTF.

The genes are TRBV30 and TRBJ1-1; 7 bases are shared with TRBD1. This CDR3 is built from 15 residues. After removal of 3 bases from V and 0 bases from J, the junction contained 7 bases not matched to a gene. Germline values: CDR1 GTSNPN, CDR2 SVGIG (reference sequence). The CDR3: CAWRHPDRVNTEAFF. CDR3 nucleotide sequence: TGTGCCTGGAGACATCCAGACAGGGTGAACACTGAAGCTTTCTTT.

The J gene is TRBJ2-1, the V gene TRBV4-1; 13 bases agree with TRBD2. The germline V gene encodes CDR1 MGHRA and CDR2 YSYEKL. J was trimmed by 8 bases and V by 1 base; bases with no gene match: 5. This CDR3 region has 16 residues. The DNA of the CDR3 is TGCGCCAGCAGCCAAGGGACTAGCGGGAGAGGAGATGAGCAGTTCTTC. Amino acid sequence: CASSQGTSGRGDEQFF.

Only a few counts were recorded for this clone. The CDR3: CASSPLHIQERGELFF. CDR3 nucleotide sequence: TGTGCCAGCAGTCCCCTCCACATACAGGAACGGGGGGAGCTGTTTTTT. The chain has TRBV27 and TRBJ2-2; D may be TRBD1 (5 bases). Germline lookup yields CDR1 MNHEY and CDR2 SMNVEV (reference sequence). The V gene lost 5 bases and the J gene lost 8 bases, with 21 bases spanning the gap. CDR3 length: 16 residues.

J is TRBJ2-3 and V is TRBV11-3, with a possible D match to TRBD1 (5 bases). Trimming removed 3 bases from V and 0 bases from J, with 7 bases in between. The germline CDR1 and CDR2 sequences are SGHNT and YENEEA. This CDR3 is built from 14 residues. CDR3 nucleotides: TGTGCCAGCAGCTTGGACAAGAGCACAGATACGCAGTATTTT. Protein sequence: CASSLDKSTDTQYF.

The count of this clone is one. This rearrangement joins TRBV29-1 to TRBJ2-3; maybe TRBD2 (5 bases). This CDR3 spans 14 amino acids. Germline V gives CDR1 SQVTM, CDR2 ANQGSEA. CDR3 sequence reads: CSIGGQTSTDTQYF. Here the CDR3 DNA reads TGCAGTATTGGCGGGCAGACCAGCACAGATACGCAGTATTTT.

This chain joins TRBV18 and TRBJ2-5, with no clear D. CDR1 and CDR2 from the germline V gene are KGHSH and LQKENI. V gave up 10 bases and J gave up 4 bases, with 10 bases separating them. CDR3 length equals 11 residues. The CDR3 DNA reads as TGTGCCATCAACCCAGGAGAGACCCAGTACTTC. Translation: CAINPGETQYF.

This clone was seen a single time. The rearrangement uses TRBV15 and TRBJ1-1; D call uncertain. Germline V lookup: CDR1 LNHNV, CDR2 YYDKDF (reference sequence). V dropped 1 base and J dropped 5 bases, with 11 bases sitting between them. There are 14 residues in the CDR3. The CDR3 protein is CATSRGPSGTEAFF. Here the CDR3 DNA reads TGTGCCACCAGCAGAGGACCATCGGGTACTGAAGCTTTCTTT.

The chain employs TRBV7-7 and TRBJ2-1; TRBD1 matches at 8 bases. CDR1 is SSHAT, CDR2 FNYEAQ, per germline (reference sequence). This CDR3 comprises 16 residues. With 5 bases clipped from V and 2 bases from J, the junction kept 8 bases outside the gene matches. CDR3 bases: TGTGCCAGCAGCGCATCCGGGACAGGCCCCTACAATGAGCAGTTCTTC. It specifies CASSASGTGPYNEQFF. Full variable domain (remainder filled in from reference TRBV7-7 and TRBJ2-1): GAGVSQSPRYKVTKRGQDVTLRCDPISSHATLYWYQQALGQGPEFLTYFNYEAQPDKSGLPSDRFSAERPEGSISTLTIQRTEQRDSAMYRCASSASGTGPYNEQFFGPGTRLTVL.